This T cell receptor beta chain was obtained from a study of technical replicates of blood from several donors. Comments on this clone: Other DNA sequences in this specimen translate into the identical CDR3.

This table comes from immunoSEQ multiplex PCR, and its TCRdb copy is limited to in-frame clones, with some not included. The sample consists of 65,000 to 95,000 clones, around 97% of them appearing once. Germline V gene data show CDR1 as MNHEY and CDR2 as SVGAGI. This CDR3 is built from 13 residues. V lost 1 base and J lost 2, with 5 bases in between. The chain uses TRBV6-5 and TRBJ1-1; D is undetermined. Source material: T cells isolated from PBMCs. This receptor was identified in a human donor in good health. CDR3 coding DNA: TGTGCCAGCAGTTACTTGGCTAACACTGAAGCTTTCTTT. Protein sequence: CASSYLANTEAFF.